These 32 T cell receptor beta chains originate from one sample sequenced in a study of blood T cell repertoires in COVID-19. Clones were read by immunoSEQ multiplex PCR, and TCRdb kept only the in-frame ones, dropping some. The data hold about 310,000 clones, with 70% to 90% observed a single time. The specimen sequenced was peripheral blood. The source of these receptors is a woman in her fifties or sixties who had recovered from COVID-19.

V gene TRBV5-1 combines with J gene TRBJ1-6, with D uncertain. This CDR3 is built from 13 residues. The V gene lost 1 base and the J gene lost 7 bases, with 6 bases spanning the gap. CDR1 and CDR2 (germline): SGHRS, YFSETQ. The CDR3: CASSLQENSPLHF. CDR3 sequence (DNA): TGCGCCAGCAGCTTGCAGGAAAATTCACCCCTCCACTTT. The full variable domain, with the rest looked up from reference TRBV5-1 and TRBJ1-6, is KAGVTQTPRYLIKTRGQQVTLSCSPISGHRSVSWYQQTPGQGLQFLFEYFSETQRNKGNFPGRFSGRQFSNSRSEMNVSTLELGDSALYLCASSLQENSPLHFGNGTRLTVT.

The chain links TRBV7-9 to TRBJ2-1, with 11 bases that match TRBD2. Germline assignment: CDR1 SEHNR and CDR2 FQNEAQ (reference sequence). CDR3 length: 15 amino acids. Trimming cost V 5 bases and J 6 bases; bases outside gene matches: 6. Here the CDR3 DNA reads TGTGCCAGCAGCCACACTAGCGGGAGACGCAATGAGCAGTTCTTC. Amino acid sequence: CASSHTSGRRNEQFF.

This clone occurred a few times. The chain links TRBV5-4 to TRBJ1-1, with 8 bases matching TRBD1. Germline-derived CDR1 and CDR2 are SGHNT and YYREEE (reference sequence). Trimming at V came to 5 bases and at J to 0 bases, leaving 6 bases not matched to a gene. The CDR3 covers 15 residues. CDR3 in amino acids: CASSFRTGLNTEAFF. In DNA form, the CDR3 reads TGTGCCAGCAGTTTTAGGACAGGGCTGAACACTGAAGCTTTCTTT.

The chain recombines TRBV28 with TRBJ2-7; tentatively, D is TRBD1 (5 bases). Between the trimmed V and J ends, which lost 6 bases and 0 bases, there was a span of 15 bases. Looked up from germline, CDR1 is MDHEN and CDR2 is SYDVKM. The CDR3 consists of 15 residues. CDR3 coding DNA: TGTGCCAGCAGCCCCGTAGGGGTGGGCTCCTACGAGCAGTACTTC. Translated: CASSPVGVGSYEQYF. The whole variable domain, remainder taken from reference TRBV28 and TRBJ2-7, is DVKVTQSSRYLVKRTGEKVFLECVQDMDHENMFWYRQDPGLGLRLIYFSYDVKMKEKGDIPEGYSVSREKKERFSLILESASTNQTSMYLCASSPVGVGSYEQYFGPGTRLTVT.

V gene TRBV2 combines with J gene TRBJ2-3; D gene uncertain. V gave up 1 base and J gave up 0 bases, with 5 bases separating them. The germline CDR1 and CDR2 sequences are SNHLY and FYNNEI. This CDR3 has 14 residues. CDR3 sequence: CASSEERSTDTQYF. CDR3 sequence (DNA): TGTGCCAGCAGTGAAGAACGGAGCACAGATACGCAGTATTTT.

The rearrangement joins TRBV7-7 to TRBJ2-1, with a possible D match to TRBD2 (5 bases). The germline V gene has CDR1 SSHAT and CDR2 FNYEAQ (reference sequence). The CDR3 consists of 19 residues. The V end lost 1 base, the J end lost 0 bases, and 19 bases lay between the germline ends. CDR3 loop: CASSLGTPGSGGSYNEQFF. The CDR3, as DNA: TGTGCCAGCAGCTTAGGGACTCCGGGATCCGGTGGCTCCTACAATGAGCAGTTCTTC.

J is TRBJ2-5 and V is TRBV7-2; the match to TRBD1 covers 8 bases. This CDR3 has 14 residues. Germline V CDR1 and CDR2: SGHTA, FQGNSA. V lost 1 base and J lost 5; bases outside the gene matches: 3. This chain's CDR3 is CASSLVTGGETQYF. In DNA, the CDR3 is TGTGCCAGCAGCTTAGTCACAGGGGGGGAGACCCAGTACTTC.

The V and J genes are TRBV6-5 and TRBJ1-4; D perhaps matches TRBD1 (6 bases). The CDR3 has 14 residues. V was pared by 7 bases and J by 5 bases, with 14 bases between. CDR1 and CDR2 (germline): MNHEY, SVGAGI. CDR3 sequence: CASKSGTNNEKLFF. The CDR3 nucleotides read TGTGCCAGCAAATCTGGGACAAACAATGAAAAACTGTTTTTT.

The V call is TRBV5-1, the J call TRBJ1-4; the match to TRBD1 covers 10 bases. J gave up 3 bases and V 4 bases, and 3 bases lay outside the gene matches. Germline CDR1 is SGHRS and CDR2 is YFSETQ. The CDR3 contains 15 residues. CDR3 DNA: TGCGCCAGCAGCGTGACAGGGGGCCCTAATGAAAAACTGTTTTTT. Its translation is CASSVTGGPNEKLFF.

This clone was counted a few times. The J gene is TRBJ2-1, the V gene TRBV27, with 7 positions matching TRBD1. The CDR3 loop spans 16 amino acids. After removal of 6 bases from V and 8 bases from J, the junction contained 16 bases not matched to a gene. The V gene's germline CDR1 is MNHEY and CDR2 SMNVEV (reference sequence). In DNA form, the CDR3 reads TGTGCCAGCAGGCGCCGCGTCTTAAGGGGGCTCTATGAGCAGTTCTTC. Translating gives CASRRRVLRGLYEQFF.

The CDR3 region is CATSNLQGRDEKLFF. CDR3 DNA: TGTGCCACCAGCAACCTACAGGGCCGGGATGAAAAACTGTTTTTT. The genes are TRBV15 and TRBJ1-4, with a tentative D call TRBD1 (6 bases). Germline CDR1 and CDR2: LNHNV and YYDKDF (reference sequence). V dropped 4 bases and J dropped 6 bases, with 15 bases sitting between them. There are 15 residues in the CDR3.

The gene calls are TRBV30 and TRBJ2-1; D not certain. CDR1 is GTSNPN and CDR2 is SVGIG in the germline V gene (reference sequence). This CDR3 region has 12 residues. V lost 4 bases, J lost 5 bases, and 9 bases lay in between. CDR3: CAWTLSDNEQFF. CDR3 DNA sequence: TGTGCCTGGACTCTTTCAGACAATGAGCAGTTCTTC.

The chain is built from TRBV12-1 and TRBJ2-1; the D segment call TRBD2 is taken from the table without a DNA check. TRBV12-1 is shown as a pseudogene. The CDR3 sequence is 16 residues long. CDR3 loop: CASSFAHPRVNNEQFF. The CDR3 DNA reads TGTGCCAGCAGCTTTGCGCACCCACGGGTAAACAATGAGCAGTTCTTC.

This clone was recorded once. The rearrangement joins TRBV28 to TRBJ1-2; D is ambiguous. The CDR3 sequence is 14 residues long. Between the trimmed V and J ends, which lost 2 bases and 2 bases, there was a span of 9 bases. Germline V CDR1 and CDR2: MDHEN, SYDVKM. This CDR3 is CASSLGSSNYGYTF. The CDR3 coding sequence is TGTGCCAGCAGTTTAGGCTCTTCCAACTATGGCTACACCTTC.

V is TRBV4-3 and J is TRBJ2-3; D unclear. The germline CDR1 and CDR2 sequences are LGHNA and YSLEER. The CDR3 covers 15 residues. V shed 0 bases and J shed 0 bases, with 7 bases lying between them. The CDR3, as DNA: TGCGCCAGCAGCCAAGATTTTCAGAGCACAGATACGCAGTATTTT. Translation: CASSQDFQSTDTQYF.

The gene calls are TRBV7-9 and TRBJ2-2, with D possibly being TRBD1 (5 bases). The V gene's germline CDR1 is SEHNR and CDR2 FQNEAQ (reference sequence). V dropped 2 bases and J dropped 1 base, with 11 bases sitting between them. The CDR3 sequence is 16 residues long. The CDR3 DNA follows: TGTGCCAGCAGCTTACGAAGGGGCCGGAACACCGGGGAGCTGTTTTTT. Its translation is CASSLRRGRNTGELFF.

The chain is built from TRBV4-3 and TRBJ2-1; TRBD2 matches at 15 bases. The V gene end was trimmed by 5 bases and the J gene end by 10 bases; junction bases not matched to a gene: 6. Germline CDR1 reads LGHNA; CDR2 reads YSLEER. The CDR3 is 15 residues long. CDR3 amino acids: CASSSRTSGGGEQFF. In DNA, the CDR3 is TGCGCCAGCAGCTCAAGGACTAGCGGGGGGGGAGAGCAGTTCTTC.

The chain recombines TRBV5-8 with TRBJ2-7, with D perhaps TRBD2 (5 bases). V shed 0 bases and J shed 2 bases, with 12 bases lying between them. The CDR3 runs 15 residues. Per the germline V gene, CDR1 is SGHTS and CDR2 is YDEGEE. In nucleotides, the CDR3 is TGTGCCAGCAGCTTGGGACTACTACTGACCTACGAGCAGTACTTC. This sequence encodes CASSLGLLLTYEQYF.

This chain joins TRBV19 and TRBJ2-7; 7 bases fit TRBD2. Per the germline V gene, CDR1 is LNHDA and CDR2 is SQIVND (reference sequence). The V gene end was trimmed by 4 bases and the J gene end by 3 bases; junction bases not matched to a gene: 6. CDR3 length equals 14 residues. Here the CDR3 DNA reads TGTGCCAGTAGTAATGGGGGAGGGGACTACGAGCAGTACTTC. This sequence encodes CASSNGGGDYEQYF. Variable domain in full (rest from reference TRBV19 and TRBJ2-7): DGGITQSPKYLFRKEGQNVTLSCEQNLNHDAMYWYRQDPGQGLRLIYYSQIVNDFQKGDIAEGYSVSREKKESFPLTVTSAQKNPTAFYLCASSNGGGDYEQYFGPGTRLTVT.

The chain uses TRBV5-1 and TRBJ1-4; 10 positions match TRBD1. The CDR3 is 15 amino acids. Germline V gene lookup returns CDR1 SGHRS and CDR2 YFSETQ. V shed 4 bases and J 3 bases; nucleotides not matched to a gene: 3. CDR3 in DNA: TGCGCCAGCAGCGACAGGGGGCCTTCTAATGAAAAACTGTTTTTT. Protein: CASSDRGPSNEKLFF.

The chain has TRBV2 and TRBJ2-7; D gene uncertain. Trimming removed 9 bases at V and 0 bases at J, with 6 bases between. This CDR3 has 11 residues. Germline V gives CDR1 SNHLY, CDR2 FYNNEI. The CDR3, as DNA: TGTGCCAGTGACAACTCCTACGAGCAGTACTTC. Translation: CASDNSYEQYF.

The rearrangement links TRBV19 to TRBJ1-1; 7 bases match TRBD1. The CDR3 extends over 14 amino acids. After removal of 5 bases from V and 7 bases from J, the junction contained 10 bases not matched to a gene. Per germline, CDR1 LNHDA and CDR2 SQIVND (reference sequence). The DNA of the CDR3 is TGTGCCAGTAGTCTCGCAGGGGGATCCCGTGAAGCTTTCTTT. It is translated as CASSLAGGSREAFF.

The chain has TRBV6-5 and TRBJ1-2, with 8 bases aligning to TRBD1. The CDR3 consists of 12 residues. Trimming took 5 bases from V and 9 from J; bases not matched to a gene: 5. Germline V CDR1 and CDR2: MNHEY, SVGAGI. In DNA form, the CDR3 reads TGTGCCAGCAGTCGGACAGGGCAGAGCTACACCTTC. This sequence encodes CASSRTGQSYTF.

The chain is built from TRBV4-1 and TRBJ2-7, with TRBD1 as a possible D gene (6 bases). V dropped 1 base and J dropped 4 bases, with 20 bases sitting between them. Germline CDR1 and CDR2: MGHRA and YSYEKL. This CDR3 region has 17 residues. The CDR3 DNA reads as TGCGCCAGCAGCCAAGCGGGGACAACTAAAGGGGTTTACGAGCAGTACTTC. Protein sequence: CASSQAGTTKGVYEQYF.

The chain couples TRBV30 to TRBJ1-3; D is unclear. CDR1 is GTSNPN, CDR2 SVGIG, per germline (reference sequence). CDR3 size: 13 residues. With 1 base removed from V and 4 bases from J, the gap between germline ends came to 8 bases. This CDR3 is CAWSDGIGNTIYF. In DNA form, the CDR3 reads TGTGCCTGGAGTGACGGGATAGGAAACACCATATATTTT.

V usage is TRBV27 and J usage is TRBJ2-7; tentative D call: TRBD2 (5 bases). The germline V gene has CDR1 MNHEY and CDR2 SMNVEV (reference sequence). The CDR3 runs to 16 residues. V was cut by 0 bases and J by 7 bases, with 19 bases left in between. In DNA, the CDR3 is TGTGCCAGCAGTTTATCGAATAACCCGGGGTCCGTGGAGCAGTACTTC. This encodes CASSLSNNPGSVEQYF.

The chain recombines TRBV5-1 with TRBJ2-7; D perhaps matches TRBD1 (6 bases). This CDR3 spans 12 amino acids. The germline V gene has CDR1 SGHRS and CDR2 YFSETQ. Trimming took off 3 bases at V and 3 bases at J, with 7 bases between the two ends. In nucleotides, the CDR3 is TGCGCCAGCAGCTCACAGGGCTACGAGCAGTACTTC. Translation: CASSSQGYEQYF.

In regard to this clone: Other DNA sequences in the same sample also yield this CDR3. The V gene is TRBV19, the J gene TRBJ2-3; 8 bases match TRBD2. This CDR3 has 13 amino acids. Germline-derived CDR1 and CDR2 are LNHDA and SQIVND (reference sequence). The J segment lost 1 base and the V segment lost 8 bases, leaving 2 bases of the junction unmatched. DNA for the CDR3: TGTGCCAGTCGGCGGGAGGGCACAGATACGCAGTATTTT. Translated: CASRREGTDTQYF.

This chain joins TRBV5-1 and TRBJ1-5; the match to TRBD1 covers 7 bases. After removal of 0 bases from V and 6 bases from J, the junction contained 12 bases not matched to a gene. The CDR3 contains 17 residues. Germline V gives CDR1 SGHRS, CDR2 YFSETQ. CDR3 in amino acids: CASSLGHHRGEGQPQHF. The DNA of the CDR3 is TGCGCCAGCAGCTTGGGGCACCACAGGGGTGAGGGTCAGCCCCAGCATTTT.

The rearrangement joins TRBV7-2 to TRBJ2-3; 8 bases agree with TRBD1. This CDR3 is 14 amino acids long. Germline V gene data show CDR1 as SGHTA and CDR2 as FQGNSA. V shed 6 bases, J shed 3 bases, and the junction held 5 bases outside the gene matches. The CDR3 region is CASRTTGGTDTQYF. The CDR3, as DNA: TGTGCCAGCAGGACTACAGGGGGGACAGATACGCAGTATTTT.

The rearrangement links TRBV5-1 to TRBJ1-2; TRBD1 matches at 8 bases. Trimming took 3 bases from V and 6 from J; bases not matched to a gene: 4. This CDR3 is 13 amino acids long. Germline CDR1 reads SGHRS; CDR2 reads YFSETQ. The CDR3 region is CASSWGQEHGYTF. The CDR3, as DNA: TGCGCCAGCAGCTGGGGACAGGAACATGGCTACACCTTC.

The chain joins TRBV7-9 to TRBJ2-3; perhaps TRBD2 as D (6 bases). The CDR3 has 16 residues. Deletions cut 5 bases from V and 3 bases from J, with 18 bases between. CDR1 and CDR2 (germline): SEHNR, FQNEAQ (reference sequence). As DNA, the CDR3 is TGTGCCAGCAGCCAACGACCTACCGCGGGGACAGATACGCAGTATTTT. Its translation is CASSQRPTAGTDTQYF.